The sequence of this TCR beta chain was determined in a study of PD-1 blockade in classical Hodgkin lymphoma. The V gene end was trimmed by 0 bases and the J gene end by 3 bases; junction bases not matched to a gene: 2. CDR3 length: 15 amino acids. Germline CDR1 reads LGHNA; CDR2 reads YSLEER. Only in-frame clones appear in the TCRdb table, and some are missing; sequencing was by immunoSEQ multiplex PCR. The sample consists of roughly 20,000 clones, 74% of them appearing once. Relapses following autologous stem cell transplantation were seen in all patients, with brentuximab vedotin exposure varying.

The V call is TRBV4-3, the J call TRBJ1-1; 9 positions agree with TRBD1. This sequence was found in a human donor with classical Hodgkin lymphoma. The starting material was peripheral blood mononuclear cells (PBMCs), obtained at baseline. This CDR3 is CASSQDTGGYTEAFF. In nucleotides, the CDR3 is TGCGCCAGCAGCCAAGACACAGGGGGCTACACTGAAGCTTTCTTT.